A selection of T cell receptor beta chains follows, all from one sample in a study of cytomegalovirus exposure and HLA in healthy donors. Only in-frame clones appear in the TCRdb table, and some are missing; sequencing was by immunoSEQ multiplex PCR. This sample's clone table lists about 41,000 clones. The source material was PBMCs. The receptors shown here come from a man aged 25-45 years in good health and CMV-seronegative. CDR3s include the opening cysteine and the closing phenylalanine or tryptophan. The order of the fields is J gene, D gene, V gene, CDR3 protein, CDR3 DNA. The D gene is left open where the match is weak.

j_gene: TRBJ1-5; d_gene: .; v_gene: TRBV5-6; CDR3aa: CASSLWGTSNQPQHF; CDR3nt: TGTGCCAGCAGCTTGTGGGGCACAAGCAATCAGCCCCAGCATTTT
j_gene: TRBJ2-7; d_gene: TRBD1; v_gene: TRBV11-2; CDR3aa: CASSPPGTGAYEQYF; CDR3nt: TGTGCCAGCAGCCCCCCGGGGACAGGGGCCTACGAGCAGTACTTC
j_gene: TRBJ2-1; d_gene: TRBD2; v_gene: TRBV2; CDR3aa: CASRETSATYNEQFF; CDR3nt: TGTGCCAGCAGGGAGACTAGCGCAACCTACAATGAGCAGTTCTTC
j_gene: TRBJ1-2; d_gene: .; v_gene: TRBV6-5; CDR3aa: CACSYSPDRLAGGYTF; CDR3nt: TGTGCCTGCAGTTACAGCCCGGACAGATTAGCTGGAGGCTACACCTTC
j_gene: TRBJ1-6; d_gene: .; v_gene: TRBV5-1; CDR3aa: CASSFTASNSPLHF; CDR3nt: TGCGCCAGCAGCTTCACCGCGTCCAATTCACCCCTCCACTTT
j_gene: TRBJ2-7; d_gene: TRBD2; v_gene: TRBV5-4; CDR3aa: CATKAGGPITYEQYF; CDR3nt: TGTGCCACCAAAGCGGGAGGGCCAATTACGTACGAGCAGTACTTC
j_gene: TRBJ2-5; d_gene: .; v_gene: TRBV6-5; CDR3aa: CASSYSQKETQYF; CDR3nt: TGTGCCAGCAGTTATAGCCAAAAAGAGACCCAGTACTTC
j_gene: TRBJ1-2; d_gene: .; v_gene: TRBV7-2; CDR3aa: CASSFRPGDGYTF; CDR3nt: TGTGCCAGCAGCTTCCGACCCGGGGATGGCTACACCTTC
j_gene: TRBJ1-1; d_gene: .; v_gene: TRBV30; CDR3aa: CAWSRDSGDFF; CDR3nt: TGTGCCTGGAGTCGGGACTCTGGAGATTTCTTT
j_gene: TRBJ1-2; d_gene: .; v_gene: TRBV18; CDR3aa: CASSPTDGGDYTF; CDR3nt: TGTGCCAGCTCACCTACCGACGGGGGTGACTACACCTTC
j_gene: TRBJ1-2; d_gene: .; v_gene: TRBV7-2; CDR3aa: CASSALGQGLYGYTF; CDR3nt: TGTGCCAGCAGCGCACTAGGGCAGGGGCTCTATGGCTACACCTTC
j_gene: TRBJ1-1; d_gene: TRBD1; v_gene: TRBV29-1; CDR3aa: CSVEVNDRGPNTEAFF; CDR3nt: TGCAGCGTTGAAGTTAACGACAGGGGTCCGAACACTGAAGCTTTCTTT
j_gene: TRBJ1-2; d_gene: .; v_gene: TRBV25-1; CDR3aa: CASTKGDFHGYTF; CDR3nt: TGTGCCAGCACTAAAGGGGATTTCCATGGCTACACCTTC
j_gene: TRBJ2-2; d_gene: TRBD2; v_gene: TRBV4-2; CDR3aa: CASSQGTSIPSGELFF; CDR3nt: TGTGCCAGCAGCCAAGGGACTAGCATCCCGTCAGGGGAGCTGTTTTTT
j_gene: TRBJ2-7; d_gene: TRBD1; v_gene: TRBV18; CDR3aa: CASSPGQGKLYEQYF; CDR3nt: TGTGCCAGCTCTCCGGGACAGGGGAAGCTCTACGAGCAGTACTTC
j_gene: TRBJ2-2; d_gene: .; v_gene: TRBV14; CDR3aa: CASSRGQNTGELFF; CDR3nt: TGTGCCAGCAGCCGGGGACAGAACACCGGGGAGCTGTTTTTT
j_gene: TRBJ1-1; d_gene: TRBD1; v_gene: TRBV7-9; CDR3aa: CASSFGQGGEAFF; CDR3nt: TGTGCCAGCAGCTTTGGACAGGGAGGTGAAGCTTTCTTT
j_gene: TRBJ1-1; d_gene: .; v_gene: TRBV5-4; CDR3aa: CASSLATFRGGTEAFF; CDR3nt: TGTGCCAGCAGCTTAGCTACCTTTCGGGGGGGCACTGAAGCTTTCTTT
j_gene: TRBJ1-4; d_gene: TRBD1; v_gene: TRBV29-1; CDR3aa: CSAGQGSEKLFF; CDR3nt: TGCAGCGCGGGACAGGGGAGCGAAAAACTGTTTTTT